These T cell receptor beta chains were read from a single sample in a study of blood T cell repertoires in COVID-19. The assay was immunoSEQ multiplex PCR, and TCRdb's table has in-frame clones only and misses some. The sample lists about 250,000 clones, about nine tenths seen once, with approximately 3% in the top ten. Sequencing was done on a sample of peripheral blood. These receptors all stem from a woman aged 25 to 39 with active or convalescent COVID-19. Each CDR3 is given with its conserved first and last residue. Each record gives: V gene, J gene, CDR3 length, CDR3 protein.

V: TRBV28
J: TRBJ1-6
length: 15
CDR3: CASSPRGAGNSPLHF

V: TRBV28
J: TRBJ2-7
length: 13
CDR3: CATQKPGGAEQYF

V: TRBV19
J: TRBJ1-5
length: 14
CDR3: CASSIGASNQPQHF

V: TRBV18
J: TRBJ2-1
length: 13
CDR3: CASLRQGYNEQFF

V: TRBV21-1
J: TRBJ1-2
length: 10
CDR3: CASTVCGYTF

V: TRBV3-1/TRBV3-2
J: TRBJ1-5
length: 15
CDR3: CASSPNFYSNQPQHF

V: TRBV5-1
J: TRBJ2-1
length: 17
CDR3: CASSLAPGLAGGFEQFF

V: TRBV7-8
J: TRBJ2-1
length: 14
CDR3: CASSLGGGGIEQFF

V: TRBV2
J: TRBJ2-7
length: 10
CDR3: CASSLYEQYF

V: TRBV5-1
J: TRBJ2-3
length: 15
CDR3: CASRGQGALPDTQYF

V: TRBV4-3
J: TRBJ2-7
length: 13
CDR3: CASSQGLHYEQYF

V: TRBV19
J: TRBJ2-1
length: 14
CDR3: CASRKGGKDNEQFF

V: TRBV30
J: TRBJ1-5
length: 16
CDR3: CAWSVPRGGGNQPQHF

V: TRBV14
J: TRBJ1-2
length: 16
CDR3: CASSQAIGQGRYGYTF

V: TRBV15
J: TRBJ2-2
length: 13
CDR3: CATSRGGTGELFF

V: TRBV4-3
J: TRBJ2-3
length: 16
CDR3: CASSEGSGGAVDTQYF

V: TRBV2
J: TRBJ1-2
length: 15
CDR3: CASSEGGQGNYGYTF

V: TRBV18
J: TRBJ1-3
length: 18
CDR3: CASSPRGQGARTGNTIYF

V: TRBV3-1/TRBV3-2
J: TRBJ2-3
length: 14
CDR3: CASSQGLLTDTQYF

V: TRBV28
J: TRBJ1-2
length: 14
CDR3: CASSLTVTDYGYTF

V: TRBV14
J: TRBJ2-5
length: 14
CDR3: CASSQGLSGETQYF

V: TRBV28
J: TRBJ2-2
length: 16
CDR3: CASNPMAGGDTGELFF

V: TRBV27
J: TRBJ1-2
length: 15
CDR3: CASSLFPGSSYGYTF

V: TRBV19
J: TRBJ1-2
length: 11
CDR3: CASSIGSGYTF

V: TRBV5-1
J: TRBJ1-6
length: 15
CDR3: CASSTDSNYNSPLHF

V: TRBV6-2/TRBV6-3
J: TRBJ1-1
length: 16
CDR3: CASSLLGQGGGTEAFF

V: TRBV9
J: TRBJ1-2
length: 13
CDR3: CASSAQGNYGYTF

V: TRBV5-4
J: TRBJ2-7
length: 16
CDR3: CASSLGPGQGVYEQYF

V: TRBV5-1
J: TRBJ1-1
length: 15
CDR3: CASSLGTAVNTEAFF